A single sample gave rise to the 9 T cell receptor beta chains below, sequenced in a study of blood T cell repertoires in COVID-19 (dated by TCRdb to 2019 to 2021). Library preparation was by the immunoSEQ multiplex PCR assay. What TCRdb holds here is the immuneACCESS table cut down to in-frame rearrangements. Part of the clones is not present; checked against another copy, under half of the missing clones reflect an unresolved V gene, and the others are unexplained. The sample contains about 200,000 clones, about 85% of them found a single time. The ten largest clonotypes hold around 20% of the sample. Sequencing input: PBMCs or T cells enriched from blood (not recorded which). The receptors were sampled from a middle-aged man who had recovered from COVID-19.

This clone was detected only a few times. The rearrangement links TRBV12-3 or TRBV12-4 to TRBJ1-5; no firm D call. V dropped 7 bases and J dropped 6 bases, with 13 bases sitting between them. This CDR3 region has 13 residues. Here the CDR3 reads CASTRTEGQPQHF. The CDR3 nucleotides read TGTGCCAGCACCCGGACTGAAGGTCAGCCCCAGCATTTT.

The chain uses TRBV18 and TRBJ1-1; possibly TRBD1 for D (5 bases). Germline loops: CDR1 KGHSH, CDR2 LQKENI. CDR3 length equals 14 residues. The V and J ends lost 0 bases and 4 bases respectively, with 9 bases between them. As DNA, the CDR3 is TGTGCCAGCTCACCACCGACAGCGGGCACTGAAGCTTTCTTT. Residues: CASSPPTAGTEAFF.

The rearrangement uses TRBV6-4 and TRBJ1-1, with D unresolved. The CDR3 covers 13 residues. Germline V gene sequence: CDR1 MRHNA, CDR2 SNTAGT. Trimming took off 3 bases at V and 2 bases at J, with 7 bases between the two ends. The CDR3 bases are TGTGCCAGCAGTGAGTCAGTTAACACTGAAGCTTTCTTT. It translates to CASSESVNTEAFF.

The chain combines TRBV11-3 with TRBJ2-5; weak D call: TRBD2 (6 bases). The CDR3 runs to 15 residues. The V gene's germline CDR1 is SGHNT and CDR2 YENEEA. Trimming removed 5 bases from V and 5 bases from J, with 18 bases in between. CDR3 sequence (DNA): TGTGCCAGCAGCCTAGGGAGGAGCGATCGGGAGACCCAGTACTTC. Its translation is CASSLGRSDRETQYF. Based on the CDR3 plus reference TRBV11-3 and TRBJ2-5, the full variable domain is EAGVVQSPRYKIIEKKQPVAFWCNPISGHNTLYWYLQNLGQGPELLIRYENEEAVDDSQLPKDRFSAERLKGVDSTLKIQPAELGDSAVYLCASSLGRSDRETQYFGPGTRLLVL.

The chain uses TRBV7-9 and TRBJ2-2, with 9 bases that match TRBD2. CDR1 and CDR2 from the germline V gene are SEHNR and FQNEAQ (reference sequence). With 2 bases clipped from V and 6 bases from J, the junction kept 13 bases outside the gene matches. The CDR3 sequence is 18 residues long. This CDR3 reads CASSLSYEREVRAGELFF. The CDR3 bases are TGTGCCAGCAGCTTAAGTTACGAGCGGGAGGTTCGCGCCGGGGAGCTGTTTTTT.

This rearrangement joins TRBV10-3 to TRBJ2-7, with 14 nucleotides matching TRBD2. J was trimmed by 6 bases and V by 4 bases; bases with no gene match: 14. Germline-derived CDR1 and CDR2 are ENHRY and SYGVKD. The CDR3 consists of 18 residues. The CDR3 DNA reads TGTGCCATCAGTGGGATTAAGACTAGCGGGAGGGGGGACGGCGAGCAGTACTTC. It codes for CAISGIKTSGRGDGEQYF.

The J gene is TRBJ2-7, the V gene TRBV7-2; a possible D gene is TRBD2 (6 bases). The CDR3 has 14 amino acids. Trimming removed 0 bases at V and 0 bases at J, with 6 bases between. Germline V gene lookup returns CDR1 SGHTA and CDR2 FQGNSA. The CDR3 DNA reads TGTGCCAGCAGCTTAGCTAGCGGCTCCTACGAGCAGTACTTC. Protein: CASSLASGSYEQYF.

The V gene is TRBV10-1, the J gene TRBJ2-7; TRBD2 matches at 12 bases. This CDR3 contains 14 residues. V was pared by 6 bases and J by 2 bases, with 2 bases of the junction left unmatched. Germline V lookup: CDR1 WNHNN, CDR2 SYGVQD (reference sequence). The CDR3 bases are TGCGCCAGCAGCCCTAGCGGGAGGGCCTACGAGCAGTACTTC. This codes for CASSPSGRAYEQYF.

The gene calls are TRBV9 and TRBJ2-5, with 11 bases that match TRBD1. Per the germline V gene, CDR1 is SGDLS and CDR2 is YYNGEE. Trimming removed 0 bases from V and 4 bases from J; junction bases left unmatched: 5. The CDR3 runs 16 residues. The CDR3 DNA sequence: TGTGCCAGCAGCGTAGACGAGGACAGGGGGCGAGAGACCCAGTACTTC. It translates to CASSVDEDRGRETQYF.